The clone carrying this T cell receptor (beta chain) was counted ten times or more. The sample is drawn from a study of OX40 agonist ivuxolimab in advanced cancers. Measured with immunoSEQ multiplex PCR; TCRdb has only the in-frame clones, and not every one. The sample lists about 8,300 clones; 65% to 80% were seen once. If patients had autoimmune disease history or systemic immunosuppression, they were excluded. The J segment lost 5 bases and the V segment lost 6 bases, leaving 3 bases of the junction unmatched. From germline, CDR1 is MNHEY and CDR2 SMNVEV (reference sequence). The CDR3 covers 14 residues.

The J gene is TRBJ2-1, the V gene TRBV27, with TRBD1 matching over 11 bases. This clonotype was sampled from an adult with an advanced solid tumor such as melanoma, head and neck, liver or kidney cancer. Here the sequenced sample was CD4+ or CD8+ T cells sorted from blood, taken in a trial of the OX40 agonist ivuxolimab. In DNA form, the CDR3 reads TGTGCCAGCAGAGGACAGGGGGCGGACAATGAGCAGTTCTTC. It encodes CASRGQGADNEQFF.